The 8 T cell receptor beta chains listed next were all sequenced from one sample in a study of T-cell reconstitution after alpha-beta-depleted transplantation in children. Researchers prepared the TCRbeta library using unique molecular identifiers, the study reports. TCRdb reprocessed the PCR reads via MiXCR and lists one record per CDR3 protein. The sample has a few hundred thousand distinct CDR3 sequences; approximately 11% are singletons. Specimen: PBMCs from the stem cell graft donor, collected from the stem cell graft. These receptors were collected from a human donor who donated a stem cell graft to a child with acute myeloid leukemia.

At least ten counts were recorded for this clonotype. The V call is TRBV6-1, the J call TRBJ1-1, with 9 bases fitting TRBD1. V was pared by 6 bases and J by 5 bases, with 7 bases of the junction left unmatched. Germline V gene data show CDR1 as MNHNS and CDR2 as SASEGT. The CDR3 contains 14 residues. The CDR3 region is CASSLTGGRTEAFF. CDR3 in DNA: TGTGCCAGCAGCCTCACAGGGGGCAGGACTGAAGCTTTCTTT.

This sequence joins TRBV7-8 and TRBJ1-2; D remains ambiguous. Germline loops: CDR1 SGHVS, CDR2 FQNEAQ. The CDR3 contains 13 residues. V was shortened by 0 bases and J by 7 bases, with 9 bases between the two germline ends. CDR3 DNA: TGTGCCAGCAGCTTAGCGACATCGGGTGGCTACACCTTC. This codes for CASSLATSGGYTF.

This chain links TRBV5-1 with TRBJ2-5; TRBD1 is a possible D gene (6 bases). The germline V gene has CDR1 SGHRS and CDR2 YFSETQ. V lost 1 base and J 1 base, leaving 11 bases between the germline ends. The CDR3 runs 15 residues. The CDR3 loop is CASSLTGQLQETQYF. The CDR3 DNA reads TGCGCCAGCAGCTTGACAGGACAGCTCCAAGAGACCCAGTACTTC.

This chain connects TRBV11-2 to TRBJ2-6; TRBD2 matches at 10 bases. The trim removed 5 bases at V and 4 bases at J, leaving 17 bases unmatched. Per the germline V gene, CDR1 is SGHAT and CDR2 is FQNNGV. This CDR3 has 20 residues. The DNA of the CDR3 is TGTGCCAGCAGCCGCCAGGGGGAGTTAGCGGGAGGCCCCGGGGCCAACGTCCTGACTTTC. It translates to CASSRQGELAGGPGANVLTF.

The chain has TRBV6-5 and TRBJ1-6; 10 bases are a match to TRBD1. The germline gives CDR1 MNHEY, CDR2 SVGAGI. This CDR3 comprises 16 residues. The J segment lost 10 bases and the V segment lost 0 bases, leaving 6 bases of the junction unmatched. CDR3 coding DNA: TGTGCCAGCAGTTACTCTGACAGGGGGCGAAGCTCACCCCTCCACTTT. Translation: CASSYSDRGRSSPLHF.

This clonotype came up a few times. This chain connects TRBV7-2 to TRBJ2-5; D possibly corresponds to TRBD1 (6 bases). CDR1 and CDR2 (germline): SGHTA, FQGNSA. The CDR3 consists of 15 residues. The V end lost 5 bases, the J end lost 4 bases, and 17 bases lay between the germline ends. The CDR3 DNA reads TGTGCCAGCAGCGCAGAGACGCAGGGGCGAGAGACCCAGTACTTC. It yields the protein CASSAETQGRETQYF.

This clonotype appeared many times. The chain couples TRBV5-1 to TRBJ2-1; 11 nucleotides agree with TRBD2. The CDR3 is 16 amino acids. Looked up from germline, CDR1 is SGHRS and CDR2 is YFSETQ. The trim removed 1 base at V and 0 bases at J, leaving 0 bases unmatched. The CDR3 loop is CASSLTSGSSYNEQFF. The CDR3 coding sequence is TGCGCCAGCAGCTTGACTAGCGGGAGCTCCTACAATGAGCAGTTCTTC.

This sequence joins TRBV6-1 and TRBJ2-3; D not certain. Deletions cut 5 bases from V and 2 bases from J, with 8 bases between. This CDR3 has 13 residues. CDR1 and CDR2 (germline): MNHNS, SASEGT. CDR3 protein: CASSNPYTDTQYF. The CDR3 nucleotides are TGTGCCAGCAGTAATCCATACACAGATACGCAGTATTTT.